The 21 T cell receptor beta chains listed next were all sequenced from one sample in a study of T cell responses to AZD1222 COVID-19 vaccine. Profiling relied on immunoSEQ multiplex PCR, and the TCRdb table lists in-frame clones only, not all of them. The sample holds about 120,000 clones, approximately 91% seen once. The source was peripheral blood, collected on day 0 of AZD1222 vaccination. The receptors here all came from an adult in good health.

The chain has TRBV27 and TRBJ1-2, with a possible D match to TRBD1 (6 bases). Per the germline V gene, CDR1 is MNHEY and CDR2 is SMNVEV (reference sequence). This CDR3 region has 15 residues. V was shortened by 2 bases and J by 6 bases, with 16 bases between the two germline ends. CDR3 sequence: CASSLSLLRTDGYTF. The CDR3 DNA sequence: TGTGCCAGCAGTTTAAGCCTACTCCGGACAGATGGCTACACCTTC.

The chain carries TRBV28 and TRBJ2-4; 8 bases are shared with TRBD2. The CDR3 totals 17 residues. Trimming removed 5 bases from V and 1 base from J; junction bases left unmatched: 10. Germline CDR1 and CDR2: MDHEN and SYDVKM. This CDR3 is CASSAPSGSPAKNIQYF. The DNA for the CDR3 is TGTGCCAGCAGTGCCCCGAGCGGGAGTCCCGCCAAAAACATTCAGTACTTC.

The chain combines TRBV19 with TRBJ2-5; D possibly corresponds to TRBD1 (6 bases). Germline CDR1 and CDR2: LNHDA and SQIVND (reference sequence). The V and J ends lost 3 bases and 5 bases respectively, with 19 bases between them. The CDR3 has 16 amino acids. In DNA, the CDR3 is TGTGCCAGTAGTATTGGGCAGGGGTGGACACGTGAGACCCAGTACTTC. Its protein product is CASSIGQGWTRETQYF.

This rearrangement joins TRBV30 to TRBJ2-1; no clear D. Germline lookup yields CDR1 GTSNPN and CDR2 SVGIG (reference sequence). The CDR3 sequence is 16 residues long. Trimming took off 1 base at V and 3 bases at J, with 16 bases between the two ends. The CDR3 loop is CAWSGATNLYYNEQFF. In DNA, the CDR3 is TGTGCCTGGAGTGGGGCGACCAACCTTTACTACAATGAGCAGTTCTTC.

In its sample, this clone was seen a few times. The chain combines TRBV28 with TRBJ1-5; D unresolved. Germline CDR1 reads MDHEN; CDR2 reads SYDVKM. The CDR3 is 14 residues long. V lost 7 bases and J 0 bases, leaving 10 bases between the germline ends. The CDR3 here is CASITDLSNQPQHF. The CDR3 bases are TGTGCCAGCATAACGGACCTTAGCAATCAGCCCCAGCATTTT. The full variable domain, in which reference TRBV28 and TRBJ1-5 provide the parts outside the CDR3, is DVKVTQSSRYLVKRTGEKVFLECVQDMDHENMFWYRQDPGLGLRLIYFSYDVKMKEKGDIPEGYSVSREKKERFSLILESASTNQTSMYLCASITDLSNQPQHFGDGTRLSIL.

The CDR3 sequence is CATAPPGGTYTEAFF. The CDR3 nucleotides are TGTGCCACCGCTCCCCCGGGGGGCACTTACACTGAAGCTTTCTTT. This rearrangement joins TRBV10-3 to TRBJ1-1; tentative D call: TRBD1 (6 bases). CDR1 and CDR2 (germline): ENHRY, SYGVKD. Trimming pared 10 bases from V and 3 bases from J, leaving 21 bases between. The CDR3 sequence is 15 residues long.

The V call is TRBV6-5, the J call TRBJ1-4; D possibly corresponds to TRBD1 (6 bases). This CDR3 has 14 residues. V was clipped by 6 bases and J by 8 bases, with 16 bases between them. The germline V gene encodes CDR1 MNHEY and CDR2 SVGAGI. The chain's CDR3 is CASRPTGGGEKLFF. The DNA for the CDR3 is TGTGCCAGCAGACCGACAGGAGGGGGAGAAAAACTGTTTTTT.

As DNA, the CDR3 is TGTGCCAGCAGCTTACGGACAGGGGTGGGGTTTGAGCAGTTCTTC. It specifies CASSLRTGVGFEQFF. This sequence joins TRBV5-4 and TRBJ2-1; TRBD1 aligns across 9 bases. The CDR3 is 15 residues long. Germline V CDR1 and CDR2: SGHNT, YYREEE (reference sequence). V lost 2 bases to trimming and J lost 9 bases; unmatched junction nucleotides: 9.

The rearrangement uses TRBV18 and TRBJ1-5, with 7 bases lining up with TRBD1. Germline CDR1 reads KGHSH; CDR2 reads LQKENI. V lost 3 bases, J lost 4 bases, and 9 bases stayed unmatched. The CDR3 covers 16 residues. In DNA form, the CDR3 reads TGTGCCAGCTCACCTTTGGCAGGGGGACCGAATCAGCCCCAGCATTTT. It translates to CASSPLAGGPNQPQHF.

The chain carries TRBV27 and TRBJ1-1; 10 bases map to TRBD1. Germline lookup yields CDR1 MNHEY and CDR2 SMNVEV (reference sequence). This CDR3 comprises 13 residues. The V segment lost 5 bases and the J segment 6 bases; nucleotides outside the gene matches: 3. The CDR3 here is CASSPGQGAEAFF. CDR3 sequence (DNA): TGTGCCAGCAGTCCTGGACAGGGGGCTGAAGCTTTCTTT.

This chain uses TRBV11-2 with TRBJ2-1; TRBD1 is a possible D gene (5 bases). CDR1 is SGHAT, CDR2 FQNNGV, per germline. The CDR3 covers 20 residues. Between the trimmed V and J ends, which lost 0 bases and 4 bases, there was a span of 25 bases. CDR3 region: CASSLDGQGVRPIRYNEQFF. The CDR3 DNA reads TGTGCCAGCAGCTTAGACGGCCAGGGTGTCCGCCCAATCCGTTACAATGAGCAGTTCTTC.

The chain carries TRBV7-8 and TRBJ2-5; TRBD2 matches at 14 bases. The CDR3 is 16 residues long. V was pared by 3 bases and J by 3 bases, with 3 bases of the junction left unmatched. Germline CDR1 and CDR2: SGHVS and FQNEAQ. The CDR3: CASSLGLAGAEETQYF. CDR3 sequence (DNA): TGTGCCAGCAGCTTGGGACTAGCGGGAGCGGAAGAGACCCAGTACTTC.

V gene TRBV7-9 combines with J gene TRBJ2-2, with 10 bases matching TRBD2. This CDR3 is built from 14 residues. Germline CDR1 and CDR2: SEHNR and FQNEAQ (reference sequence). V gave up 3 bases and J gave up 6 bases; unmatched junction bases: 1. The CDR3 sequence is CASSLGLASGELFF. DNA for the CDR3: TGTGCCAGCAGCTTGGGACTAGCGTCCGGGGAGCTGTTTTTT.

In DNA, the CDR3 is TGTGCCAGCAGTTTCGGAGGCGATTCACCCCTCCACTTT. Translated, it gives CASSFGGDSPLHF. The chain has TRBV12-3 or TRBV12-4 and TRBJ1-6; D ambiguous. This CDR3 contains 13 residues. With 3 bases removed from V and 8 bases from J, the gap between germline ends came to 8 bases.

The chain has TRBV9 and TRBJ1-3; no clear D gene. There are 13 residues in the CDR3. Germline assignment: CDR1 SGDLS and CDR2 YYNGEE. V shed 0 bases and J shed 4 bases, with 5 bases lying between them. The CDR3, as DNA: TGTGCCAGCAGCGTAGGGGTCGGAAACACCATATATTTT. Translation: CASSVGVGNTIYF.

The chain uses TRBV5-6 and TRBJ2-6; D is possibly TRBD1 (5 bases). With 2 bases removed from V and 2 bases from J, the gap between germline ends came to 5 bases. Per the germline V gene, CDR1 is SGHDT and CDR2 is YYEEEE. CDR3 length equals 14 residues. CDR3 coding DNA: TGTGCCAGCAGCTTCAGGGCTGGGGCCAACGTCCTGACTTTC. It specifies CASSFRAGANVLTF. Using reference TRBV5-6 and TRBJ2-6 for the parts outside the CDR3, the full variable domain is DAGVTQSPTHLIKTRGQQVTLRCSPKSGHDTVSWYQQALGQGPQFIFQYYEEEERQRGNFPDRFSGHQFPNYSSELNVNALLLGDSALYLCASSFRAGANVLTFGAGSRLTVL.

The chain carries TRBV7-2 and TRBJ2-7; TRBD2 matches at 9 bases. The V segment lost 2 bases and the J segment 0 bases; nucleotides outside the gene matches: 8. Germline values: CDR1 SGHTA, CDR2 FQGNSA. This CDR3 comprises 17 residues. CDR3 region: CASSLSPGAGGSYEQYF. DNA for the CDR3: TGTGCCAGCAGCTTAAGCCCTGGAGCGGGAGGCTCCTACGAGCAGTACTTC.

The sample holds one count of this clone. This chain uses TRBV7-9 with TRBJ1-4; 8 bases match TRBD1. V dropped 5 bases and J dropped 8; count of bases not matched to a gene: 7. This CDR3 is built from 14 residues. Germline V gives CDR1 SEHNR, CDR2 FQNEAQ (reference sequence). The chain's CDR3 is CASSETGVEEKLFF. For the CDR3, the DNA is TGTGCCAGCAGCGAGACAGGGGTGGAAGAAAAACTGTTTTTT.

The chain uses TRBV7-9 and TRBJ2-3, with 9 nucleotides matching TRBD2. The J segment lost 0 bases and the V segment lost 2 bases, leaving 9 bases of the junction unmatched. CDR3 length equals 18 residues. Germline CDR1 and CDR2: SEHNR and FQNEAQ (reference sequence). The chain's CDR3 is CASSLFPLAGASTDTQYF. CDR3 DNA: TGTGCCAGCAGCTTATTCCCTTTAGCGGGAGCTAGCACAGATACGCAGTATTTT.

This chain uses TRBV5-5 with TRBJ1-6; D is unresolved. V was clipped by 0 bases and J by 0 bases, with 13 bases between them. The germline CDR1 and CDR2 sequences are SGHKS and YYEKEE (reference sequence). CDR3 length: 18 residues. The CDR3 protein is CASSLEGSFGSYNSPLHF. The CDR3 region has the DNA TGTGCCAGCAGCTTGGAGGGCTCCTTCGGCTCCTATAATTCACCCCTCCACTTT.

This sequence joins TRBV10-3 and TRBJ1-5; D is possibly TRBD1 (5 bases). The CDR3 is made up of 15 amino acids. The V gene lost 0 bases and the J gene lost 4 bases, with 10 bases spanning the gap. CDR1 ENHRY and CDR2 SYGVKD come from the germline V gene. The CDR3 DNA reads TGTGCCATCAGTGAGTCGAGGGCAGGGAATCAGCCCCAGCATTTT. As protein: CAISESRAGNQPQHF.